This T cell receptor (beta chain) was recorded in a study of molecular identifiers for immune sequencing clone quantification. Study observations and caveats: Clones exceeding 20 RNA copies carried over 99% of effector molecules but under 1% of naive-cell molecules.

CDR1 is LNHDA and CDR2 is SQIVND in the germline V gene (reference sequence). The V end lost 3 bases, the J end lost 5 bases, and 13 bases lay between the germline ends. There are 14 residues in the CDR3. In preparing bulk TCR libraries, previously described methods and listed TCR primers were used. TCRdb redid the calling of the PCR reads with MiXCR, one entry per CDR3 protein. The table has 490,000 or so distinct CDR3 sequences, about 25% seen once. The sample holds a few counts of this clonotype. What it binds is unknown. Sequenced sample: naive CD8+ T cells from blood, with Jurkat cell RNA spiked in. Sample subset: FACS-sorted CD8+CD4-CCR7+CD45RA+ naive T cells. This receptor was obtained from a human donor in good health. Some libraries in this study had Jurkat cell RNA spiked in. The chain is built from TRBV19 and TRBJ1-2; D gene ambiguous. As DNA, the CDR3 is TGTGCCAGTAGTATTTATGAGGGAGTGTATGGCTACACCTTC. Translation gives CASSIYEGVYGYTF.